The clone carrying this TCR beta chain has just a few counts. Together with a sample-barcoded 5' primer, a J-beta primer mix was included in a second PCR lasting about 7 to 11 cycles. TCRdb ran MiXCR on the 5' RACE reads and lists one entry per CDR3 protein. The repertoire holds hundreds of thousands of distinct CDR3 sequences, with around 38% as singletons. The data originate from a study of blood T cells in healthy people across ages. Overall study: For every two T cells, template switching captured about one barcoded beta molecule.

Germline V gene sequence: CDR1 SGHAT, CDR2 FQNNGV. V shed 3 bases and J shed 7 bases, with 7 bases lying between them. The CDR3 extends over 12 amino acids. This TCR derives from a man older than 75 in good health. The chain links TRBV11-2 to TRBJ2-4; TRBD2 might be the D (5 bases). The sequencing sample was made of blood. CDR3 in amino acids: CASSLTGNIQYF. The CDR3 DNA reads TGTGCCAGCAGCTTGACGGGGAACATTCAGTACTTC. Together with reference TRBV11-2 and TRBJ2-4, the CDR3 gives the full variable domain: EAGVAQSPRYKIIEKRQSVAFWCNPISGHATLYWYQQILGQGPKLLIQFQNNGVVDDSQLPKDRFSAERLKGVDSTLKIQPAKLEDSAVYLCASSLTGNIQYFGAGTRLSVL.